Listed here are 5 T cell receptor beta chains from one sample, sequenced in a study of early T cells in non-severe SARS-CoV-2 infection. TCRdb recomputed calls from the 5' RACE reads with MiXCR, one row per CDR3 protein. The repertoire holds 80,000 or so distinct CDR3 sequences, about 14% seen once, with roughly 3% in the top ten. The sequencing sample was made of whole blood. Receptors were obtained from an adult who was a healthcare worker with PCR-confirmed SARS-CoV-2 infection or an uninfected control (not recorded which).

The table lists this clonotype with many counts. V usage is TRBV6-2 or TRBV6-3 and J usage is TRBJ1-2; D gene unclear. CDR3 length equals 13 residues. The germline gives CDR1 MNHEY, CDR2 SVGEGT. V was pared by 7 bases and J by 6 bases, with 15 bases between. CDR3 DNA: TGTGCCAGCATCCGGGCAGGAGCTAATGGCTACACCTTC. Encoded protein: CASIRAGANGYTF.

The sample holds many counts of this clonotype. The chain couples TRBV30 to TRBJ1-2; TRBD1 is a possible D gene (5 bases). V shed 4 bases and J shed 3 bases, with 12 bases lying between them. The germline gives CDR1 GTSNPN, CDR2 SVGIG (reference sequence). This CDR3 comprises 13 residues. The CDR3 DNA follows: TGTGCCTGGAACCCGGGGCCCGACTATGGCTACACCTTC. Its translation: CAWNPGPDYGYTF.

This clonotype was seen repeatedly, ten times or more. The rearrangement joins TRBV5-5 to TRBJ1-1, with D perhaps matching TRBD1 (5 bases). Trimming shortened V by 1 base and J by 7 bases, and 17 bases separated the two germline ends. Germline assignment: CDR1 SGHKS and CDR2 YYEKEE (reference sequence). CDR3 length: 15 amino acids. CDR3 sequence (DNA): TGTGCCAGCAGCTTGTCTTTTCGAGGGGCAGTTGAAGCTTTCTTT. Its protein is CASSLSFRGAVEAFF.

This clonotype was observed at least ten times. This chain links TRBV7-3 with TRBJ2-1, with 9 bases that match TRBD2. The junction had 6 bases not matched to a gene; V was cut back by 2 bases and J by 7 bases. Germline V gene data show CDR1 as SGHTA and CDR2 as FQGTGA. The CDR3 contains 15 residues. Here the CDR3 DNA reads TGTGCCAGCAGCTTAGATGAGACTAGCGGAAATGAGCAGTTCTTC. This codes for CASSLDETSGNEQFF.

This clonotype has ten or more counts. The chain is built from TRBV19 and TRBJ2-2; possibly TRBD1 for D (6 bases). The V end was cut by 9 bases, the J end by 0 bases, with 8 bases between. The CDR3 sequence is 13 residues long. Germline V CDR1 and CDR2: LNHDA, SQIVND (reference sequence). The CDR3 bases are TGTGCCAGCAGGGGTTCGAACACCGGGGAGCTGTTTTTT. It yields the protein CASRGSNTGELFF.